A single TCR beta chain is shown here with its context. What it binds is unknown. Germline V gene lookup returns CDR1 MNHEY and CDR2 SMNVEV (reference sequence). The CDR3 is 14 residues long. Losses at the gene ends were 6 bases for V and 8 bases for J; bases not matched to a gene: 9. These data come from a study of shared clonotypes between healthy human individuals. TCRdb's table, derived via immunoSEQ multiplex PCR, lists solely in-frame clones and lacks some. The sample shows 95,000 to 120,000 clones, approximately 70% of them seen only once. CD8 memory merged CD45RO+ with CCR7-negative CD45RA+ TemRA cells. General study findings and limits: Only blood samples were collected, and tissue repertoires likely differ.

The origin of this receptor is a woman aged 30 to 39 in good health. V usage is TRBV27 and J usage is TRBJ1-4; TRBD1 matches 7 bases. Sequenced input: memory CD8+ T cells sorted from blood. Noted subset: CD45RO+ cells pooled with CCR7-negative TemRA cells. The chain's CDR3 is CASSADRDVEKLFF. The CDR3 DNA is TGTGCCAGCAGCGCAGACAGGGATGTAGAAAAACTGTTTTTT. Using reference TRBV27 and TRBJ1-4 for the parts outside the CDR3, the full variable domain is EAQVTQNPRYLITVTGKKLTVTCSQNMNHEYMSWYRQDPGLGLRQIYYSMNVEVTDKGDVPEGYKVSRKEKRNFPLILESPSPNQTSLYFCASSADRDVEKLFFGSGTQLSVL.